These 25 T cell receptor beta chains were all obtained from the same sample, sequenced in a study of T cells in Graves' hyperthyroidism and ophthalmopathy. The CDR3 regions of TCR beta were amplified from RNA transcripts. When the TCR CDR3 underwent first-round RT-PCR, the HTBI primer set was used. Using its own MiXCR run on the multiplex PCR reads, TCRdb lists one record per CDR3 protein. The sample consists of hundreds of thousands of distinct CDR3 sequences, roughly 16% of them appearing once. Sequencing used blood. All receptors derive from a woman aged 25 to 45 with Graves' hyperthyroidism.

The chain links TRBV4-1 to TRBJ2-3; 7 positions match TRBD2. This CDR3 has 18 residues. After removal of 0 bases from V and 2 bases from J, the junction contained 11 bases not matched to a gene. Germline loops: CDR1 MGHRA, CDR2 YSYEKL. The CDR3, as DNA: TGCGCCAGCAGCCAAGACTACATTGGGGGAGGGATCACAGATACGCAGTATTTT. Its translation is CASSQDYIGGGITDTQYF.

This clonotype has ten or more counts. The chain couples TRBV5-1 to TRBJ2-7; TRBD2 matches at 9 bases. J lost 3 bases, V lost 2 bases, and 6 bases had no gene match. The CDR3 has 15 residues. The V gene's germline CDR1 is SGHRS and CDR2 YFSETQ. CDR3 region: CASSFIAGEVYEQYF. Here the CDR3 DNA reads TGCGCCAGCAGCTTCATAGCGGGAGAGGTCTACGAGCAGTACTTC.

This clonotype was picked up a small number of times. This chain joins TRBV20-1 and TRBJ2-2; D unresolved. Looked up from germline, CDR1 is DFQATT and CDR2 is SNEGSKA (reference sequence). V lost 3 bases, J lost 3 bases, and 5 bases lay in between. The CDR3 spans 12 residues. CDR3 nucleotides: TGCAGTGCTAGTTCGGACACCGGGGAGCTGTTTTTT. It codes for CSASSDTGELFF.

The chain uses TRBV18 and TRBJ2-3; TRBD1 matches 7 bases. V shed 0 bases, J shed 1 base, and the junction held 1 base outside the gene matches. Germline V gene data show CDR1 as KGHSH and CDR2 as LQKENI. The CDR3 has 15 residues. CDR3 bases: TGTGCCAGCTCACCACCCGGGACAGGCACAGATACGCAGTATTTT. It translates to CASSPPGTGTDTQYF.

This clonotype was seen at least ten times. This chain links TRBV7-2 with TRBJ2-3; 10 bases map to TRBD2. Per germline, CDR1 SGHTA and CDR2 FQGNSA. CDR3 length: 15 amino acids. V was clipped by 6 bases and J by 5 bases; unmatched bases: 8. CDR3 bases: TGTGCCAGCAGACCAACTAGCGGGACTGGAGATACGCAGTATTTT. Its protein product is CASRPTSGTGDTQYF.

Many counts were recorded for this clonotype. The rearrangement joins TRBV2 to TRBJ2-2; 8 positions agree with TRBD2. The CDR3 is 16 residues long. The V and J ends lost 8 bases and 3 bases, in that order; junction bases with no gene match: 11. CDR1 is SNHLY and CDR2 is FYNNEI in the germline V gene. CDR3 loop: CASGGGRVYYTGELFF. The CDR3 nucleotides read TGTGCCAGCGGCGGGGGGCGGGTGTATTACACCGGGGAGCTGTTTTTT.

This clonotype was found many times. This rearrangement joins TRBV28 to TRBJ2-3; unclear D gene. The ends were cut back, 7 bases at V and 0 bases at J, with 2 bases in the middle. This CDR3 contains 11 residues. Germline lookup yields CDR1 MDHEN and CDR2 SYDVKM. Written as DNA, the CDR3 is TGTGCCAGCATTAGCACAGATACGCAGTATTTT. Its translation is CASISTDTQYF.

The chain uses TRBV10-3 and TRBJ2-3; 15 bases fit TRBD2. Per germline, CDR1 ENHRY and CDR2 SYGVKD. CDR3 size: 15 residues. Trimming removed 6 bases from V and 7 bases from J; junction bases left unmatched: 5. CDR3 bases: TGTGCCATCAGGCAAGGGACTAGCGGGAGGAATACGCAGTATTTT. Its translation is CAIRQGTSGRNTQYF.

The V and J genes are TRBV6-4 and TRBJ2-1, with 7 positions matching TRBD2. CDR1 and CDR2 from the germline V gene are MRHNA and SNTAGT. The CDR3 contains 15 residues. V trimming: 5 bases; J trimming: 2 bases; junction bases outside the gene matches: 6. CDR3 DNA sequence: TGTGCCAGCAGTTACGTGAGCGGGACCTACAATGAGCAGTTCTTC. Protein product: CASSYVSGTYNEQFF.

The gene calls are TRBV20-1 and TRBJ1-4; D might be TRBD1 (6 bases). This CDR3 is 18 amino acids long. V gave up 1 base and J gave up 3 bases, with 21 bases separating them. From germline, CDR1 is DFQATT and CDR2 SNEGSKA (reference sequence). DNA for the CDR3: TGCAGTGCTAGAGTAGACAGGACGGTAGATCCCCCTAATGAAAAACTGTTTTTT. Translation: CSARVDRTVDPPNEKLFF.

This chain joins TRBV27 and TRBJ1-2; D unresolved. Germline CDR1 is MNHEY and CDR2 is SMNVEV (reference sequence). This CDR3 is built from 13 residues. The germline V and J ends were trimmed by 6 bases and 8 bases, with 16 bases remaining between them. DNA of the CDR3: TGTGCCAGCAGGCGAAGTGGGGAAAAAGGCTACACCTTC. Translating it yields CASRRSGEKGYTF.

With regard to this clonotype: An end of the junction does not agree with germline; a read error may underlie this. The V and J genes are TRBV10-3 and TRBJ2-2; TRBD2 is a possible D gene (6 bases). The CDR3 is 12 amino acids. The germline V gene encodes CDR1 ENHRY and CDR2 SYGVKD. The CDR3 sequence is CAIKTSRGELFF. DNA of the CDR3: TGTGCCATCAAGACTAGTCGCGGGGAGCTATTTTTT.

This clonotype was recorded at least ten times. V is TRBV6-1 and J is TRBJ1-1; TRBD1 might be the D (5 bases). Germline lookup yields CDR1 MNHNS and CDR2 SASEGT. There are 15 residues in the CDR3. V gave up 3 bases and J gave up 7 bases, with 18 bases separating them. CDR3 nucleotides: TGTGCCAGCAGTGAGTTCCCGACAGAACCCTATGAAGCTTTCTTT. Its protein product is CASSEFPTEPYEAFF.

V gene TRBV20-1 combines with J gene TRBJ2-1; no definite D call. Trimming removed 3 bases at V and 5 bases at J, with 5 bases between. Germline CDR1 and CDR2: DFQATT and SNEGSKA (reference sequence). CDR3 length: 11 residues. The DNA for the CDR3 is TGCAGTGCTAGGTCGCACAATGAGCAGTTCTTC. It translates to CSARSHNEQFF.

The genes are TRBV7-6 and TRBJ2-2; D is tentatively TRBD1 or TRBD2 (6 bases each). CDR3 size: 14 residues. The germline V and J ends were trimmed by 3 bases and 9 bases, with 14 bases remaining between them. Looked up from germline, CDR1 is SGHVS and CDR2 is FNYEAQ. The CDR3 bases are TGTGCCAGCAGCTTGCGGGACACTCACCGGGAGCTGTTTTTT. It translates to CASSLRDTHRELFF.

The table lists this clonotype with a few counts. The rearrangement links TRBV6-1 to TRBJ1-3, with D possibly being TRBD1 (6 bases). Per the germline V gene, CDR1 is MNHNS and CDR2 is SASEGT. The CDR3 has 15 amino acids. V lost 11 bases, J lost 2 bases, and 19 bases lay in between. The CDR3 reads CAVRRGTQTGNTIYF. As DNA, the CDR3 is TGTGCCGTCCGGCGGGGGACACAGACTGGAAACACCATATATTTT.

This chain connects TRBV12-3 or TRBV12-4 to TRBJ2-5, with TRBD2 identical over 15 bases. J was trimmed by 8 bases and V by 6 bases; bases with no gene match: 7. The CDR3 totals 15 residues. CDR3 sequence: CASSSGTSGRITQYF. DNA of the CDR3: TGTGCCAGCAGCTCCGGGACTAGCGGGAGGATCACCCAGTACTTC.

There are many counts of this clonotype. The V gene is TRBV28, the J gene TRBJ1-1; D is ambiguous. The germline V and J ends were trimmed by 5 bases and 7 bases, with 11 bases remaining between them. The CDR3 runs to 12 residues. Germline CDR1 and CDR2: MDHEN and SYDVKM. CDR3 nucleotide sequence: TGTGCCAGCAGTCCTCCGGGCTTTGAAGCTTTCTTT. It specifies CASSPPGFEAFF.

This clonotype was seen only a few times. V is TRBV5-5 and J is TRBJ1-1, with 7 bases matching TRBD1. The germline V gene encodes CDR1 SGHKS and CDR2 YYEKEE (reference sequence). V dropped 6 bases and J dropped 4; count of bases not matched to a gene: 12. The CDR3 sequence is 15 residues long. As DNA, the CDR3 is TGTGCCAGCAACCAACAGGGGTGGGGTCGCACTGAAGCTTTCTTT. Its translation is CASNQQGWGRTEAFF.

This clonotype was recorded many times. The rearrangement uses TRBV6-1 and TRBJ2-3; D unclear. V was pared by 6 bases and J by 5 bases, with 6 bases between. Germline CDR1 MNHNS, CDR2 SASEGT. This CDR3 region has 11 residues. The CDR3: CASRRRDTQYF. CDR3 coding DNA: TGTGCCAGCAGAAGACGAGATACGCAGTATTTT.

Note on this clonotype: At one end, the junction sequence differs from germline, possibly due to a read error. V is TRBV11-2 and J is TRBJ2-1; the D is unclear. The V gene's germline CDR1 is SGHAT and CDR2 FQNNGV. CDR3 length: 14 residues. The chain's CDR3 is CASSLYTPYSEQFF. CDR3 nucleotide sequence: TGTGCCAGCAGCTTATACACCCCCTACAGTGAGCAGTTCTTC. Supplemented by reference TRBV11-2 and TRBJ2-1, the full variable domain reads EAGVAQSPRYKIIEKRQSVAFWCNPISGHATLYWYQQILGQGPKLLIQFQNNGVVDDSQLPKDRFSAERLKGVDSTLKIQPAKLEDSAVYLCASSLYTPYSEQFFGPGTRLTVL.

The chain joins TRBV4-1 to TRBJ1-1; 12 bases agree with TRBD1. The length of the CDR3 is 18 residues. V shed 4 bases and J 4 bases; nucleotides not matched to a gene: 13. Germline CDR1 is MGHRA and CDR2 is YSYEKL. This CDR3 is CASSRTPGQGASRTEAFF. As DNA, the CDR3 is TGCGCCAGCAGCCGCACTCCGGGACAGGGGGCCAGTCGCACTGAAGCTTTCTTT.

This clonotype has just a few counts. This sequence joins TRBV6-1 and TRBJ2-5, with 11 bases identical to TRBD2. The CDR3 spans 16 residues. Unmatched junction bases numbered 7, after V lost 7 bases and J lost 0 bases. The germline gives CDR1 MNHNS, CDR2 SASEGT. CDR3 sequence: CASTDGTSGYQETQYF. CDR3 nucleotides: TGTGCCAGCACGGACGGGACTAGCGGATACCAAGAGACCCAGTACTTC.

This clonotype was counted many times. This sequence joins TRBV12-3 or TRBV12-4 and TRBJ2-7, with 8 nucleotides matching TRBD1. The ends lost 6 bases at V and 5 bases at J; junction bases unmatched: 12. The CDR3 consists of 15 residues. The DNA for the CDR3 is TGTGCCAGCAGGGCCCGCAGGGGGCTTTCCGACGAGCAGTACTTC. Amino acids: CASRARRGLSDEQYF.

The V and J genes are TRBV20-1 and TRBJ1-5, with a possible D match to TRBD1 (6 bases). This CDR3 has 16 amino acids. V was trimmed by 0 bases and J by 4 bases, leaving 16 bases between them. Germline V gives CDR1 DFQATT, CDR2 SNEGSKA (reference sequence). CDR3 sequence: CSARDFRGGRNQPQHF. CDR3 nucleotide sequence: TGCAGTGCTAGAGATTTCAGGGGAGGGCGAAATCAGCCCCAGCATTTT.